This T cell receptor beta chain was captured in a study of T-cell reconstitution after alpha-beta-depleted transplantation in children. Overall study results and limits: Newly produced T cells mostly provided counts and TCRbeta diversity after one year, as hyperexpanded clones declined. Reportedly, alpha-beta T cells present about two months post-transplant originated from several hundred expanded clones of graft origin. The high TCRbeta diversity at day 60 in some patients came from surviving recipient T cells and thymic progenitors.

This clonotype occurred many times. The antigen is unknown. Unique molecular identifiers featured in how the TCRbeta library was prepared. TCRdb independently ran MiXCR on the PCR reads; one entry per CDR3 protein. This sample has about 200,000 distinct CDR3 sequences, with about 7% found just once. Germline assignment: CDR1 DFQATT and CDR2 SNEGSKA (reference sequence). CDR3 length equals 18 residues. V lost 0 bases to trimming and J lost 0 bases, with 20 bases between them. This specimen consisted of PBMCs, obtained before TCRalphabeta/CD19-depleted stem cell transplant. The sequence came from a boy aged 2 to 10 with acute lymphoblastic leukemia, due to receive a stem cell transplant. The chain recombines TRBV20-1 with TRBJ1-1; tentatively, D is TRBD1 (6 bases). Here the CDR3 reads CSARDLVTGGDMNTEAFF. CDR3 DNA: TGCAGTGCTAGAGATTTGGTGACAGGCGGCGACATGAACACTGAAGCTTTCTTT.